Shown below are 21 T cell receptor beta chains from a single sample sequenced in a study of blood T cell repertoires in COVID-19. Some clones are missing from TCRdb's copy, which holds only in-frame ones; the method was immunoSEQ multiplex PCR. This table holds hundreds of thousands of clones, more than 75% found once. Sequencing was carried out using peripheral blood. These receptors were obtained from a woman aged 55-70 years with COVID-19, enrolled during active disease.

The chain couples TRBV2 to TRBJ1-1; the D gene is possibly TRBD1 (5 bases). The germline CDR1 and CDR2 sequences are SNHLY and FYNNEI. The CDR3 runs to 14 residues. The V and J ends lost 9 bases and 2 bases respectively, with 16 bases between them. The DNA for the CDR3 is TGTGCCAGGATGCAGGAAGGGGATAACACTGAAGCTTTCTTT. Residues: CARMQEGDNTEAFF. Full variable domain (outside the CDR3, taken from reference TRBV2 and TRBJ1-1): EPEVTQTPSHQVTQMGQEVILRCVPISNHLYFYWYRQILGQKVEFLVSFYNNEISEKSEIFDDQFSVERPDGSNFTLKIRSTKLEDSAMYFCARMQEGDNTEAFFGQGTRLTVV.

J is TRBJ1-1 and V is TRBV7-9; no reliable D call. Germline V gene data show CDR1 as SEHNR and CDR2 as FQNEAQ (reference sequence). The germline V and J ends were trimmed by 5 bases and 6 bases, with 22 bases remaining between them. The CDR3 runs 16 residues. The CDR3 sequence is CASSPYPYSYSPEAFF. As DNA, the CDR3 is TGTGCCAGCAGCCCATACCCCTACAGCTATAGTCCTGAAGCTTTCTTT. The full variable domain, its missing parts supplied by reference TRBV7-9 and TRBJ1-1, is DTGVSQNPRHKITKRGQNVTFRCDPISEHNRLYWYRQTLGQGPEFLTYFQNEAQLEKSRLLSDRFSAERPKGSFSTLEIQRTEQGDSAMYLCASSPYPYSYSPEAFFGQGTRLTVV.

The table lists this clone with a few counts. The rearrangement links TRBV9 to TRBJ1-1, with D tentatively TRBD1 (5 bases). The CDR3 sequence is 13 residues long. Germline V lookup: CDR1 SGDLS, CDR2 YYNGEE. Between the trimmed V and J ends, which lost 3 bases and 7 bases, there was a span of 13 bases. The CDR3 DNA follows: TGTGCCAGCAGCGCGTCAGGGTATAATGAAGCTTTCTTT. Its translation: CASSASGYNEAFF.

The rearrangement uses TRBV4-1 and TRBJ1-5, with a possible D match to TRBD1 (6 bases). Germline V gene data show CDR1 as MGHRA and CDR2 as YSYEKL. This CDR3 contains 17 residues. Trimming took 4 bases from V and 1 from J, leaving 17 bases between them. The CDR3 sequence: CASSLTGSTGSNQPQHF. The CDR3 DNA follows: TGCGCCAGCAGCCTTACAGGGAGTACTGGAAGCAATCAGCCCCAGCATTTT.

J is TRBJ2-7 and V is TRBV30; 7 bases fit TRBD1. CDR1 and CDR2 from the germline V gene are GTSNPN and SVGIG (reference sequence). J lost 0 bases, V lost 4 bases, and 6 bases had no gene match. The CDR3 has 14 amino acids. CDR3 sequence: CAWMRGPSSYEQYF. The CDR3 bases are TGTGCCTGGATGAGGGGGCCTAGCTCCTACGAGCAGTACTTC.

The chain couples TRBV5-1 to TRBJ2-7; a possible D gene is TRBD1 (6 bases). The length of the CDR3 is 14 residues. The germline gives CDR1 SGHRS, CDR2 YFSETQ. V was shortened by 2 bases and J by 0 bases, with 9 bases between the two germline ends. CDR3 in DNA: TGCGCCAGCAGCTTCCGGGACATCTCCTACGAGCAGTACTTC. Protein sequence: CASSFRDISYEQYF.

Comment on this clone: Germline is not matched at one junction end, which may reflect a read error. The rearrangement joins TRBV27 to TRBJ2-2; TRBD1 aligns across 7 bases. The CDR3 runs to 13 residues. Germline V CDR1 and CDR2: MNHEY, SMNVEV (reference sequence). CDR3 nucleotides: TGTGCCAGCAGGACAGGGAACGCCGGGGAGCTGTTTTTT. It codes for CASRTGNAGELFF.

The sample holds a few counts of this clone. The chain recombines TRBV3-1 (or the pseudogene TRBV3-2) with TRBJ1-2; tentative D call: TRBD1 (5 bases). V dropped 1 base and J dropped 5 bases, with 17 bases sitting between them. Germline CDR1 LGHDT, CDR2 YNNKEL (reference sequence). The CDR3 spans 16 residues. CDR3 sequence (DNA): TGTGCCAGCAGCCAAGGGGGTTGGGGCAGTACGTATGGCTACACCTTC. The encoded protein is CASSQGGWGSTYGYTF.

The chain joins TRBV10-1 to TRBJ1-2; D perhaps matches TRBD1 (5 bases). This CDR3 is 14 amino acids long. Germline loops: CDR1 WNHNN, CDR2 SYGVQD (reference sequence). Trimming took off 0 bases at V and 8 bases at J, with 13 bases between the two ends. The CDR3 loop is CASSESGQPEGYTF. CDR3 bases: TGCGCCAGCAGTGAGTCGGGGCAGCCTGAAGGCTACACCTTC.

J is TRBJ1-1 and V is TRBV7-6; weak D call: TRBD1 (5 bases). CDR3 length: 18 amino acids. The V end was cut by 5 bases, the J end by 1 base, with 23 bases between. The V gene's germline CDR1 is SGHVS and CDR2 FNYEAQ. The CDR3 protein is CASSRPMVPGLENTEAFF. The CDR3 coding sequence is TGTGCCAGCAGCCGGCCAATGGTGCCAGGGTTGGAGAACACTGAAGCTTTCTTT.

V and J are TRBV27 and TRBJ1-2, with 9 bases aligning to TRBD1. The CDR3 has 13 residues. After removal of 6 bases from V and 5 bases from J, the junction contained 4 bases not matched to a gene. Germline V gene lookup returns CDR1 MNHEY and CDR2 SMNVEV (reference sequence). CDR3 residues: CASSRTGDYGYTF. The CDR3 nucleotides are TGTGCCAGCAGCAGGACAGGGGATTATGGCTACACCTTC.

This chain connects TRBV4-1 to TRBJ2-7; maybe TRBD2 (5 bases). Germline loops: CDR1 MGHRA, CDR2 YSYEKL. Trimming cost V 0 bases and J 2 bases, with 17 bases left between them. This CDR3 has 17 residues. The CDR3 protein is CASSQDLLSSGTYEQYF. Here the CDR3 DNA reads TGCGCCAGCAGCCAAGATCTATTATCCAGCGGCACCTACGAGCAGTACTTC.

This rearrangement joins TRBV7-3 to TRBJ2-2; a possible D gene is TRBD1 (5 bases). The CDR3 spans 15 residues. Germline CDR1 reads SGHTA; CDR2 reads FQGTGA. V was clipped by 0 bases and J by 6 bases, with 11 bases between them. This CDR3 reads CASSLTRDEAGELFF. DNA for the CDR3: TGTGCCAGCAGCTTAACCAGGGATGAGGCCGGGGAGCTGTTTTTT. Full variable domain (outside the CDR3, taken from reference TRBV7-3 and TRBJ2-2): GAGVSQTPSNKVTEKGKYVELRCDPISGHTALYWYRQSLGQGPEFLIYFQGTGAADDSGLPNDRFFAVRPEGSVSTLKIQRTERGDSAVYLCASSLTRDEAGELFFGEGSRLTVL.

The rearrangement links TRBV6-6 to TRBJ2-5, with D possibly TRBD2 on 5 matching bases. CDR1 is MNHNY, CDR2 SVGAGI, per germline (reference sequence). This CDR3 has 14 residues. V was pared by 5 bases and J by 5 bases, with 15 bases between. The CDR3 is CASSPGRGEETQYF. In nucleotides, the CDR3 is TGTGCCAGCAGTCCGGGCCGTGGGGAGGAGACCCAGTACTTC.

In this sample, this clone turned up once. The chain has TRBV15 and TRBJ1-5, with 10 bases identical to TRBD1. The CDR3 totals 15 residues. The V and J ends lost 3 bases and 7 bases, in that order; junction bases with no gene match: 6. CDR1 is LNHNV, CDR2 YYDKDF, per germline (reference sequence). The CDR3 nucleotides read TGTGCCACCAGCAGGACAGGGGGCATCGGGCAGCCCCAGCATTTT. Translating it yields CATSRTGGIGQPQHF. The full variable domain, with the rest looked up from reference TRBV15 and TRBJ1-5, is DAMVIQNPRYQVTQFGKPVTLSCSQTLNHNVMYWYQQKSSQAPKLLFHYYDKDFNNEADTPDNFQSRRPNTSFCFLDIRSPGLGDTAMYLCATSRTGGIGQPQHFGDGTRLSIL.

The CDR3 here is CATRTSGGSYEQYF. CDR3 nucleotide sequence: TGTGCCACCCGGACTAGCGGGGGGTCCTACGAGCAGTACTTC. The chain combines TRBV6-6 with TRBJ2-7, with TRBD2 matching 14 bases. Trimming at V came to 10 bases and at J to 1 base, leaving 3 bases not matched to a gene. Germline loops: CDR1 MNHNY, CDR2 SVGAGI (reference sequence). CDR3 size: 14 residues.

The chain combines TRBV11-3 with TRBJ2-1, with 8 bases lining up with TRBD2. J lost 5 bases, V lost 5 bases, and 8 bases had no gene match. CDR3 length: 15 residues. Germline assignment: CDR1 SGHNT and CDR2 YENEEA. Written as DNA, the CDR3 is TGTGCCAGCAGCCCAGGCGGTAGCGGGGACAATGAGCAGTTCTTC. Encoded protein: CASSPGGSGDNEQFF.

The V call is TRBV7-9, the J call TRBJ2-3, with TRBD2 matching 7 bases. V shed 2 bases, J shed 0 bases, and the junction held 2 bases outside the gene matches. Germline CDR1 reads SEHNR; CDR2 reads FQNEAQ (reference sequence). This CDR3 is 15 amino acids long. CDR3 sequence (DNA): TGTGCCAGCAGCTTAATGCGGGGGAGCACAGATACGCAGTATTTT. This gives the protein CASSLMRGSTDTQYF.

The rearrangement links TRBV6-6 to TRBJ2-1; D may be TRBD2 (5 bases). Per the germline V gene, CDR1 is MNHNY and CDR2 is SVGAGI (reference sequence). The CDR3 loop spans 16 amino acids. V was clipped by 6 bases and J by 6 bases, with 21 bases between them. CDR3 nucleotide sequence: TGTGCCAGCAGCCCTTTTACTAGTTTTGCGTCCAATGAGCAGTTCTTC. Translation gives CASSPFTSFASNEQFF.

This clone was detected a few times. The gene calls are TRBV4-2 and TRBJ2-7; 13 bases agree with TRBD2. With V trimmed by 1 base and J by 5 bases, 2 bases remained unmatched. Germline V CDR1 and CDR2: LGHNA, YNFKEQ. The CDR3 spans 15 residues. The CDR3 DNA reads TGTGCCAGCAGCCAAGGGACTAGCGGGGGCCACGAGCAGTACTTC. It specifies CASSQGTSGGHEQYF.

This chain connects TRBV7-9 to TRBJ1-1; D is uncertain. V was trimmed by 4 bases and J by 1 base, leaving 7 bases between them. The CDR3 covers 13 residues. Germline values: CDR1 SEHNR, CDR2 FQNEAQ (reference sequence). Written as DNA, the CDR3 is TGTGCCAGCAGCTATGAGGGGAACACTGAAGCTTTCTTT. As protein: CASSYEGNTEAFF.